Below are 20 T cell receptor beta chains sequenced from a single sample in a study of CD8 T cells in Susac syndrome. A quantity of about 0.45 to 1 ug RNA underwent reverse transcription using random hexamers. TCRdb fed the immunoSEQ multiplex PCR reads into MiXCR, producing one record per CDR3 protein. The profile shows about 80,000 distinct CDR3 sequences, 75% to 95% of them singletons. Sequencing was carried out using CD8+ T cells from PBMCs. These receptor sequences come from a human donor with multiple sclerosis.

The CDR3 DNA follows: TGCAGTGCTAGAGATTGGACTAACACCTACAATGAGCAGTTCTTC. The encoded protein is CSARDWTNTYNEQFF. The chain has TRBV20-1 and TRBJ2-1, with D possibly being TRBD2 (6 bases). V was pared by 0 bases and J by 2 bases, with 11 bases between. This CDR3 is built from 15 residues. The V gene's germline CDR1 is DFQATT and CDR2 SNEGSKA (reference sequence).

The chain combines TRBV29-1 with TRBJ2-1, with 9 bases identical to TRBD2. Trimming cost V 7 bases and J 5 bases; bases outside gene matches: 9. Per the germline V gene, CDR1 is SQVTM and CDR2 is ANQGSEA. The CDR3 has 14 residues. CDR3: CSGTTSGRDNEQFF. Here the CDR3 DNA reads TGCAGCGGTACGACTAGCGGCCGGGACAATGAGCAGTTCTTC.

The chain couples TRBV19 to TRBJ2-7; 8 positions match TRBD2. The CDR3 has 15 amino acids. The junction had 5 bases not matched to a gene; V was cut back by 4 bases and J by 0 bases. CDR1 and CDR2 (germline): LNHDA, SQIVND (reference sequence). CDR3 amino acids: CASSTSGGPSYEQYF. The CDR3 bases are TGTGCCAGTAGTACCTCGGGGGGGCCCTCCTACGAGCAGTACTTC.

This clonotype is a singleton in its sample. The chain employs TRBV7-2 and TRBJ2-2; 13 bases match TRBD2. With 3 bases clipped from V and 4 bases from J, the junction kept 2 bases outside the gene matches. This CDR3 is built from 16 residues. CDR1 is SGHTA and CDR2 is FQGNSA in the germline V gene. CDR3 sequence (DNA): TGTGCCAGCAGCTTTGGACTAGCGGGAGTCACCGGGGAGCTGTTTTTT. Its protein product is CASSFGLAGVTGELFF.

J is TRBJ1-1 and V is TRBV24-1, with 7 bases aligning to TRBD1. Germline-derived CDR1 and CDR2 are KGHDR and SFDVKD. Trimming cost V 4 bases and J 11 bases; bases outside gene matches: 15. This CDR3 contains 15 residues. CDR3 loop: CATSERGPQRSGAFF. The CDR3 coding sequence is TGTGCCACCAGTGAGAGGGGGCCCCAACGATCGGGGGCTTTCTTT.

The CDR3 sequence is CASSPTGFGGDGYTF. DNA of the CDR3: TGTGCCAGCAGCCCGACCGGGTTCGGAGGGGATGGCTACACCTTC. This chain links TRBV5-4 with TRBJ1-2; D possibly corresponds to TRBD1 (5 bases). The V end was cut by 4 bases, the J end by 6 bases, with 19 bases between. This CDR3 region has 15 residues. CDR1 SGHNT and CDR2 YYREEE come from the germline V gene (reference sequence).

The CDR3 coding sequence is TGTGCCTGGAGGAGTGACCGAGCCTACGAGCAGTACTTC. Protein sequence: CAWRSDRAYEQYF. V usage is TRBV30 and J usage is TRBJ2-7; D remains unclear. V was shortened by 3 bases and J by 2 bases, with 11 bases between the two germline ends. The V gene's germline CDR1 is GTSNPN and CDR2 SVGIG (reference sequence). The CDR3 covers 13 residues.

The sample holds one count of this clonotype. The chain carries TRBV29-1 and TRBJ2-7, with D perhaps TRBD1 (6 bases). This CDR3 is built from 12 residues. With 2 bases removed from V and 2 bases from J, the gap between germline ends came to 7 bases. Per the germline V gene, CDR1 is SQVTM and CDR2 is ANQGSEA. In DNA, the CDR3 is TGCAGCGTTGAAACAGGGCCCTACGAGCAGTACTTC. Translated: CSVETGPYEQYF.

V usage is TRBV20-1 and J usage is TRBJ1-5; 7 bases line up with TRBD1. The CDR3 runs to 15 residues. With 1 base clipped from V and 6 bases from J, the junction kept 9 bases outside the gene matches. Germline loops: CDR1 DFQATT, CDR2 SNEGSKA (reference sequence). The CDR3 protein is CSARANRGGGQPQHF. The CDR3, as DNA: TGCAGTGCTAGAGCCAACAGGGGCGGAGGTCAGCCCCAGCATTTT.

This chain connects TRBV29-1 to TRBJ1-1; no definite D call. Trimming removed 4 bases from V and 3 bases from J, with 9 bases in between. CDR1 and CDR2 (germline): SQVTM, ANQGSEA. The CDR3 is made up of 12 amino acids. The CDR3 region is CSVARQDTEAFF. CDR3 coding DNA: TGCAGCGTTGCCCGGCAGGACACTGAAGCTTTCTTT.

The chain uses TRBV12-3 or TRBV12-4 and TRBJ2-2; no firm D call. There are 16 residues in the CDR3. Trimming left V 4 bases short and J 3 bases short, with 15 bases between. The CDR3 nucleotides read TGTGCCAGCAGTTCTCCCCTTGGGGTTTACACCGGGGAGCTGTTTTTT. It codes for CASSSPLGVYTGELFF.

The V call is TRBV7-9, the J call TRBJ1-6; D remains unclear. V was clipped by 4 bases and J by 5 bases, with 12 bases between them. This CDR3 spans 15 amino acids. The germline V gene has CDR1 SEHNR and CDR2 FQNEAQ (reference sequence). Here the CDR3 DNA reads TGTGCCAGCAGCTCCTTCCCGCCGAATAATTCACCCCTCCACTTT. Its protein is CASSSFPPNNSPLHF.

The chain links TRBV5-4 to TRBJ2-2; TRBD2 is a possible D gene (6 bases). The CDR3 has 17 amino acids. Trimming took 3 bases from V and 3 from J, leaving 18 bases between them. Germline-derived CDR1 and CDR2 are SGHNT and YYREEE (reference sequence). The CDR3 loop reads CASSSAGFVTDTGELFF. The CDR3 DNA reads as TGTGCCAGCAGCTCCGCGGGGTTCGTTACGGACACCGGGGAGCTGTTTTTT.

The chain employs TRBV9 and TRBJ2-2, with 10 bases lining up with TRBD2. Germline V lookup: CDR1 SGDLS, CDR2 YYNGEE. V lost 3 bases to trimming and J lost 4 bases; unmatched junction nucleotides: 6. The CDR3 runs to 16 residues. The DNA of the CDR3 is TGTGCCAGCAGCGAGCGGGGGGGTGATAGCACCGGGGAGCTGTTTTTT. Amino acids: CASSERGGDSTGELFF.

V usage is TRBV6-6 and J usage is TRBJ1-1, with 9 bases lining up with TRBD1. With V trimmed by 6 bases and J by 7 bases, 9 bases remained unmatched. The germline V gene has CDR1 MNHNY and CDR2 SVGAGI (reference sequence). There are 14 residues in the CDR3. The CDR3 spells CASSETGGLLEAFF. The CDR3 nucleotides are TGTGCCAGCAGCGAGACAGGGGGGCTTCTTGAAGCTTTCTTT.

This chain uses TRBV10-3 with TRBJ2-3; D is uncertain. V was cut by 4 bases and J by 4 bases, with 12 bases left in between. The germline CDR1 and CDR2 sequences are ENHRY and SYGVKD. This CDR3 region has 14 residues. CDR3 in amino acids: CAISGSHGADTQYF. DNA of the CDR3: TGTGCCATCAGTGGGTCGCACGGAGCAGATACGCAGTATTTT.

The genes are TRBV4-1 and TRBJ2-7; TRBD1 is a possible D gene (5 bases). Germline loops: CDR1 MGHRA, CDR2 YSYEKL. CDR3 length equals 14 residues. V lost 1 base, J lost 4 bases, and 11 bases lay in between. The CDR3 loop reads CASSQGAGKYEQYF. In DNA form, the CDR3 reads TGCGCCAGCAGCCAAGGGGCAGGGAAGTACGAGCAGTACTTC.

The CDR3 loop is CASSGRAMNTEAFF. DNA for the CDR3: TGTGCCAGCTCCGGTAGGGCCATGAACACTGAAGCTTTCTTT. The chain recombines TRBV2 with TRBJ1-1; D uncertain. V was cut by 8 bases and J by 0 bases, with 13 bases left in between. Germline CDR1 and CDR2: SNHLY and FYNNEI. The CDR3 is made up of 14 amino acids.

The rearrangement joins TRBV21-1 to TRBJ1-5. TRBV21-1 is an annotated pseudogene. The CDR3 is made up of 16 amino acids. The CDR3 DNA follows: TGTGCCAGCAGCAAAGGGAGGGATTATAGCAATCAGCCCCAGCATTTT. Amino acids: CASSKGRDYSNQPQHF.

On this clonotype itself: The germline gene is not matched at one end of the junction; a read error may be the cause. The chain joins TRBV19 to TRBJ1-3, with D hard to call. Germline V gene lookup returns CDR1 LNHDA and CDR2 SQIVND (reference sequence). The CDR3 runs 15 residues. Written as DNA, the CDR3 is TGTGCCAGTATCGACATCTACTTCTCTGAAAACACCATATATTTT. Translation gives CASIDIYFSENTIYF.